These T cell receptor beta chains were read from a single sample in a study of CD8 T cells in Susac syndrome. One entry per CDR3 protein results from TCRdb running MiXCR on the immunoSEQ multiplex PCR reads. The sample contains about 160,000 distinct CDR3 sequences, 92% of which appear only once. Input material: CD4+ T cells from PBMCs. Every receptor here comes from a human donor in good health. The CDR3 runs from the conserved cysteine through the conserved F or W. D genes are given only for firm matches. Clone size is shown for a subset of rows, as once, few, many or a class of expanded clone.

d_call: -
clone_size: -
v_call: TRBV6-5
j_call: TRBJ2-2
cdr3_aa: CAIKGGSGGELFF
cdr3_nt: TGTGCCATAAAAGGGGGATCAGGCGGGGAGCTGTTTTTT

d_call: -
clone_size: -
v_call: TRBV6-5
j_call: TRBJ2-5
cdr3_aa: CASSFSRTGETQYF
cdr3_nt: TGTGCCAGCAGTTTCTCAAGGACCGGAGAGACCCAGTACTTC

d_call: -
clone_size: -
v_call: TRBV3-1
j_call: TRBJ1-2
cdr3_aa: CASSQFTGYESGYTF
cdr3_nt: TGTGCCAGCAGCCAGTTTACAGGATATGAGAGCGGCTACACCTTC

d_call: TRBD2
clone_size: -
v_call: TRBV18
j_call: TRBJ2-1
cdr3_aa: CASSPSSGRANEQFF
cdr3_nt: TGTGCCAGCTCACCAAGTAGCGGGAGGGCCAATGAGCAGTTCTTC

d_call: TRBD1
clone_size: few
v_call: TRBV29-1
j_call: TRBJ1-1
cdr3_aa: CSVAGQGNTEAFF
cdr3_nt: TGCAGCGTCGCCGGACAGGGGAACACTGAAGCTTTCTTT

d_call: TRBD1
clone_size: -
v_call: TRBV18
j_call: TRBJ2-4
cdr3_aa: CASSPRRQGEVKNIQYF
cdr3_nt: TGTGCCAGCTCACCACGGCGACAGGGGGAGGTCAAAAACATTCAGTACTTC

d_call: -
clone_size: once
v_call: TRBV11-2
j_call: TRBJ2-2
cdr3_aa: CASSLYEGELFF
cdr3_nt: TGTGCCAGCAGCTTATATGAGGGGGAGCTGTTTTTT

d_call: -
clone_size: -
v_call: TRBV15
j_call: TRBJ2-7
cdr3_aa: CATSRDLREYEQYF
cdr3_nt: TGTGCCACCAGCAGAGATCTCAGGGAATACGAGCAGTACTTC

d_call: TRBD2
clone_size: -
v_call: TRBV20-1
j_call: TRBJ2-7
cdr3_aa: CSARARKRGAGGPYEQYF
cdr3_nt: TGCAGTGCTAGAGCCCGCAAACGGGGGGCGGGAGGCCCCTACGAGCAGTACTTC

d_call: TRBD1
clone_size: -
v_call: TRBV20-1
j_call: TRBJ1-5
cdr3_aa: CSATEDRGGQPQHF
cdr3_nt: TGCAGTGCTACAGAAGACAGGGGTGGGCAGCCCCAGCATTTT

d_call: TRBD1
clone_size: -
v_call: TRBV19
j_call: TRBJ1-5
cdr3_aa: CASTYGQARNQPQHF
cdr3_nt: TGTGCCAGTACTTACGGACAGGCACGCAATCAGCCCCAGCATTTT

d_call: -
clone_size: -
v_call: TRBV3-1
j_call: TRBJ2-3
cdr3_aa: CASSPPRTGGADTQYF
cdr3_nt: TGTGCCAGCAGCCCACCCCGCACAGGAGGTGCAGATACGCAGTATTTT

d_call: -
clone_size: once
v_call: TRBV10-3
j_call: TRBJ2-2
cdr3_aa: CAISGFSMGELFF
cdr3_nt: TGTGCCATCAGTGGTTTTTCAATGGGGGAGCTGTTTTTT

d_call: TRBD1
clone_size: -
v_call: TRBV20-1
j_call: TRBJ1-5
cdr3_aa: CSARAGAQGVPQHF
cdr3_nt: TGCAGTGCTAGAGCAGGGGCCCAGGGGGTGCCCCAGCATTTT

d_call: -
clone_size: once
v_call: TRBV7-2
j_call: TRBJ2-7
cdr3_aa: CASSPDKTRAYEQYF
cdr3_nt: TGTGCCAGCAGCCCCGACAAGACCAGGGCCTACGAGCAGTACTTC

d_call: -
clone_size: -
v_call: TRBV5-6
j_call: TRBJ2-1
cdr3_aa: CASSFTYNEQFF
cdr3_nt: TGTGCCAGCAGCTTCACCTACAATGAGCAGTTCTTC

d_call: -
clone_size: -
v_call: TRBV23-1
j_call: TRBJ2-6
cdr3_aa: CASSQPGHRPGANVLTF
cdr3_nt: TGCGCCAGCAGTCAACCGGGACACCGACCTGGGGCCAACGTCCTGACTTTC

d_call: -
clone_size: -
v_call: TRBV29-1
j_call: TRBJ1-4
cdr3_aa: CSVRTVTNEKLFF
cdr3_nt: TGCAGCGTGAGGACAGTAACTAATGAAAAACTGTTTTTT

d_call: TRBD1
clone_size: -
v_call: TRBV29-1
j_call: TRBJ2-5
cdr3_aa: CSAGQDLGETQYF
cdr3_nt: TGCAGCGCCGGACAGGACCTTGGAGAGACCCAGTACTTC

d_call: -
clone_size: -
v_call: TRBV4-3
j_call: TRBJ1-1
cdr3_aa: CASSPSGSMNTEAFF
cdr3_nt: TGCGCCAGCAGCCCAAGCGGAAGTATGAACACTGAAGCTTTCTTT

d_call: TRBD1
clone_size: -
v_call: TRBV13
j_call: TRBJ1-1
cdr3_aa: CASKDRGTMNTEAFF
cdr3_nt: TGTGCCAGCAAGGACAGGGGGACCATGAACACTGAAGCTTTCTTT

d_call: -
clone_size: -
v_call: TRBV12-5
j_call: TRBJ1-1
cdr3_aa: CASGLGDDSRTEAFF
cdr3_nt: TGTGCTAGTGGTTTGGGGGACGACTCTCGGACTGAAGCTTTCTTT

d_call: TRBD1
clone_size: -
v_call: TRBV7-8
j_call: TRBJ1-6
cdr3_aa: CASSPRQGPRDSPLHF
cdr3_nt: TGTGCCAGCAGCCCCCGACAGGGTCCAAGGGATTCACCCCTCCACTTT

d_call: TRBD1
clone_size: -
v_call: TRBV29-1
j_call: TRBJ2-7
cdr3_aa: CSVETGGYEQYF
cdr3_nt: TGCAGCGTTGAAACAGGGGGCTACGAGCAGTACTTC

d_call: -
clone_size: -
v_call: TRBV27
j_call: TRBJ2-7
cdr3_aa: CASSSRFEQYF
cdr3_nt: TGTGCCAGCAGTTCTCGTTTCGAACAGTACTTC

d_call: TRBD2
clone_size: -
v_call: TRBV14
j_call: TRBJ2-2
cdr3_aa: CASSQIGLAGAGELFF
cdr3_nt: TGTGCCAGCAGCCAGATCGGACTAGCGGGAGCCGGGGAGCTGTTTTTT

d_call: TRBD1
clone_size: -
v_call: TRBV28
j_call: TRBJ2-7
cdr3_aa: CASSLTQGTSSYEQYF
cdr3_nt: TGTGCCAGCAGTTTAACACAGGGGACGAGCTCCTACGAGCAGTACTTC

d_call: -
clone_size: -
v_call: TRBV9
j_call: TRBJ1-1
cdr3_aa: CASSVEKVNTEAFF
cdr3_nt: TGTGCCAGCAGCGTAGAGAAGGTGAACACTGAAGCTTTCTTT

d_call: -
clone_size: -
v_call: TRBV6-5
j_call: TRBJ2-5
cdr3_aa: CASSYGYQETQYF
cdr3_nt: TGTGCCAGCAGTTACGGGTACCAAGAGACCCAGTACTTC

d_call: -
clone_size: -
v_call: TRBV3-1
j_call: TRBJ2-5
cdr3_aa: CASSQGEGETQYF
cdr3_nt: TGTGCCAGCAGCCAAGGGGAAGGGGAGACCCAGTACTTC

d_call: -
clone_size: -
v_call: TRBV27
j_call: TRBJ2-4
cdr3_aa: CASSFSASAKNIQYF
cdr3_nt: TGTGCCAGCAGTTTCTCGGCTTCGGCCAAAAACATTCAGTACTTC

d_call: -
clone_size: -
v_call: TRBV5-1
j_call: TRBJ1-1
cdr3_aa: CASSFQSLAGTEAFF
cdr3_nt: TGCGCCAGCAGCTTTCAATCCCTCGCTGGCACTGAAGCTTTCTTT

d_call: -
clone_size: -
v_call: TRBV29-1
j_call: TRBJ2-7
cdr3_aa: CSVGRGRAVSYEQYF
cdr3_nt: TGCAGCGTTGGGAGGGGGCGAGCCGTCTCCTACGAGCAGTACTTC

d_call: TRBD1
clone_size: -
v_call: TRBV20-1
j_call: TRBJ2-7
cdr3_aa: CSASRVDRAYEQYF
cdr3_nt: TGCAGTGCTAGTAGAGTGGACAGGGCATACGAGCAGTACTTC

d_call: TRBD1
clone_size: -
v_call: TRBV2
j_call: TRBJ1-2
cdr3_aa: CARQGSYGYTF
cdr3_nt: TGTGCCAGACAGGGGAGTTATGGCTACACCTTC

d_call: -
clone_size: -
v_call: TRBV4-2
j_call: TRBJ2-1
cdr3_aa: CASGGSSYNEQFF
cdr3_nt: TGTGCTAGTGGCGGAAGCTCCTACAATGAGCAGTTCTTC

d_call: -
clone_size: -
v_call: TRBV29-1
j_call: TRBJ1-1
cdr3_aa: CSVEEGWNTEAFF
cdr3_nt: TGCAGCGTTGAAGAGGGTTGGAACACTGAAGCTTTCTTT

d_call: -
clone_size: -
v_call: TRBV19
j_call: TRBJ1-1
cdr3_aa: CASRRGGTNTEAFF
cdr3_nt: TGTGCCAGCCGTCGCGGGGGGACGAACACTGAAGCTTTCTTT

d_call: TRBD1
clone_size: -
v_call: TRBV10-3
j_call: TRBJ2-2
cdr3_aa: CAISWTGTGELFF
cdr3_nt: TGTGCCATCAGCTGGACAGGGACCGGGGAGCTGTTTTTT

d_call: TRBD1
clone_size: -
v_call: TRBV5-1
j_call: TRBJ2-2
cdr3_aa: CASSPLTGSTGELFF
cdr3_nt: TGCGCCAGCAGCCCATTGACAGGGAGCACCGGGGAGCTGTTTTTT

d_call: -
clone_size: -
v_call: TRBV27
j_call: TRBJ2-1
cdr3_aa: CASSPKGDRGGSYNEQFF
cdr3_nt: TGTGCCAGCAGTCCTAAGGGGGACCGCGGGGGATCCTACAATGAGCAGTTCTTC

d_call: -
clone_size: -
v_call: TRBV9
j_call: TRBJ2-1
cdr3_aa: CASSALPGPPSQEQFF
cdr3_nt: TGTGCCAGCAGCGCCCTTCCGGGACCCCCTTCACAGGAGCAGTTCTTC

d_call: -
clone_size: -
v_call: TRBV18
j_call: TRBJ2-2
cdr3_aa: CASSPPDTGELFF
cdr3_nt: TGTGCCAGCTCACCACCTGACACCGGGGAGCTGTTTTTT

d_call: -
clone_size: -
v_call: TRBV20-1
j_call: TRBJ2-7
cdr3_aa: CSASQISYEQYF
cdr3_nt: TGCAGTGCTAGTCAGATCTCCTACGAGCAGTACTTC

d_call: TRBD1
clone_size: -
v_call: TRBV6-6
j_call: TRBJ1-2
cdr3_aa: CASSAGQRGGYTF
cdr3_nt: TGTGCCAGCAGTGCGGGACAGAGAGGAGGCTACACCTTC

d_call: -
clone_size: -
v_call: TRBV5-6
j_call: TRBJ1-4
cdr3_aa: CASSLAPNEKLFF
cdr3_nt: TGTGCCAGCAGCTTGGCCCCTAATGAAAAACTGTTTTTT

d_call: TRBD1
clone_size: -
v_call: TRBV12-3/TRBV12-4
j_call: TRBJ1-1
cdr3_aa: CASSLNTGGRPEAFF
cdr3_nt: TGTGCCAGCAGCCTAAATACAGGGGGGAGACCTGAAGCTTTCTTT

d_call: -
clone_size: -
v_call: TRBV18
j_call: TRBJ1-3
cdr3_aa: CASSPDNHGNTIYF
cdr3_nt: TGTGCCAGCTCACCGGACAATCATGGAAACACCATATATTTT

d_call: -
clone_size: once
v_call: TRBV24-1
j_call: TRBJ1-2
cdr3_aa: CATSDPLGDGYTF
cdr3_nt: TGTGCCACCAGTGACCCATTGGGGGACGGCTACACCTTC

d_call: -
clone_size: few
v_call: TRBV20-1
j_call: TRBJ1-5
cdr3_aa: CSALTGYNQPQHF
cdr3_nt: TGCAGTGCTCTTACAGGGTACAATCAGCCCCAGCATTTT

d_call: -
clone_size: -
v_call: TRBV5-1
j_call: TRBJ2-3
cdr3_aa: CASSSDRHTQYF
cdr3_nt: TGCGCCAGCAGCAGCGACCGTCATACGCAGTATTTT

d_call: -
clone_size: -
v_call: TRBV12-3/TRBV12-4
j_call: TRBJ2-5
cdr3_aa: CASSSIQETQYF
cdr3_nt: TGTGCCAGCAGCTCGATACAAGAGACCCAGTACTTC

d_call: TRBD1
clone_size: once
v_call: TRBV29-1
j_call: TRBJ1-1
cdr3_aa: CSVGGGTGDTEAFF
cdr3_nt: TGCAGCGTTGGGGGGGGGACAGGAGACACTGAAGCTTTCTTT

d_call: TRBD1
clone_size: once
v_call: TRBV28
j_call: TRBJ1-2
cdr3_aa: CASSSSGGHYGYTF
cdr3_nt: TGTGCCAGCAGTAGCTCAGGGGGCCACTATGGCTACACCTTC

d_call: -
clone_size: -
v_call: TRBV18
j_call: TRBJ2-2
cdr3_aa: CASSPASDANTGELFF
cdr3_nt: TGTGCCAGCTCACCAGCATCCGACGCGAACACCGGGGAGCTGTTTTTT